Listed here are 26 T cell receptor beta chains from one sample, sequenced in a study of T-cell reconstitution after alpha-beta-depleted transplantation in children. As it was prepared, the TCRbeta library received unique molecular identifiers. TCRdb recomputed calls from the PCR reads with MiXCR, one row per CDR3 protein. This sample has 700,000 to 850,000 distinct CDR3 sequences, with 15% to 20% found just once. The sample here was PBMCs, mostly from graft donor cells, taken 360 days after TCRalphabeta/CD19-depleted stem cell transplant. Receptor source: a male patient younger than 18 who had a stem cell transplant for acute lymphoblastic leukemia, so the T cells may come from the graft donor.

This clonotype was detected only a few times. V usage is TRBV10-3 and J usage is TRBJ2-1, with D possibly matching TRBD1 (5 bases). The CDR3 totals 15 residues. V lost 0 bases and J 8 bases, leaving 14 bases between the germline ends. Germline V gene data show CDR1 as ENHRY and CDR2 as SYGVKD. CDR3 nucleotides: TGTGCCATCAGTGAGTCGGGCAGGGCCAGGGATGAGCAGTTCTTC. Encoded protein: CAISESGRARDEQFF.

A word on this clonotype: The junction and the germline gene differ at one end; a read error may be behind it. The rearrangement uses TRBV12-3 or TRBV12-4 and TRBJ2-7; the match to TRBD2 covers 7 bases. The CDR3 is 14 residues long. CDR3 nucleotides: TGTGCCAGCAGTTTTTCTAGCGGTTACTACGAGCATTACTTC. Residues: CASSFSSGYYEHYF.

The genes are TRBV10-2 and TRBJ2-1; D possibly corresponds to TRBD2 (6 bases). V was shortened by 5 bases and J by 0 bases, with 8 bases between the two germline ends. Germline V gene sequence: CDR1 WSHSY, CDR2 SAAADI. The CDR3 loop spans 14 amino acids. The CDR3 protein is CASSSGFSYNEQFF. In nucleotides, the CDR3 is TGCGCCAGCAGTAGCGGGTTCTCCTACAATGAGCAGTTCTTC.

The rearrangement joins TRBV3-1 to TRBJ1-4; D ambiguous. Trimming removed 5 bases from V and 4 bases from J, with 11 bases in between. This CDR3 has 14 amino acids. Germline assignment: CDR1 LGHDT and CDR2 YNNKEL (reference sequence). CDR3 amino acids: CASSAVSHNEKLFF. CDR3 coding DNA: TGTGCCAGCAGCGCTGTAAGTCATAATGAAAAACTGTTTTTT. Together with reference TRBV3-1 and TRBJ1-4, the CDR3 gives the full variable domain: DTAVSQTPKYLVTQMGNDKSIKCEQNLGHDTMYWYKQDSKKFLKIMFSYNNKELIINETVPNRFSPKSPDKAHLNLHINSLELGDSAVYFCASSAVSHNEKLFFGSGTQLSVL.

This clonotype was seen a handful of times. The V call is TRBV5-6, the J call TRBJ2-7; D assignment may be TRBD1 or TRBD2 (5 bases each). CDR3 size: 14 residues. The ends were cut back, 2 bases at V and 2 bases at J, with 11 bases in the middle. The germline CDR1 and CDR2 sequences are SGHDT and YYEEEE. The CDR3 is CASSLGTYTYEQYF. The CDR3 coding sequence is TGTGCCAGCAGCTTAGGGACGTACACCTACGAGCAGTACTTC.

CDR3 sequence reads: CSARDLDNAYEQYF. CDR3 nucleotides: TGCAGTGCTAGAGATTTGGACAACGCCTACGAGCAGTACTTC. V is TRBV20-1 and J is TRBJ2-7; a weak D match, TRBD1 (5 bases). This CDR3 has 14 residues. Between the trimmed V and J ends, which lost 0 bases and 2 bases, there was a span of 11 bases. Germline V gene sequence: CDR1 DFQATT, CDR2 SNEGSKA (reference sequence).

This clonotype was recorded a few times. This chain links TRBV24-1 with TRBJ2-1; TRBD1 might be the D (5 bases). The CDR3 extends over 11 amino acids. The V end lost 4 bases, the J end lost 10 bases, and 7 bases lay between the germline ends. Looked up from germline, CDR1 is KGHDR and CDR2 is SFDVKD. The CDR3 sequence: CATSEAGEQFF. The CDR3 DNA reads TGTGCCACCAGTGAGGCAGGGGAGCAGTTCTTC.

This clonotype has a handful of counts. V and J are TRBV27 and TRBJ2-7, with D tentatively TRBD1 or TRBD2 (5 bases each). Germline CDR1 is MNHEY and CDR2 is SMNVEV (reference sequence). Trimming removed 3 bases at V and 4 bases at J, with 10 bases between. The CDR3 contains 13 residues. The CDR3 nucleotides read TGTGCCAGCAGTTTTGATGAGGGGTACGAGCAGTACTTC. Translating gives CASSFDEGYEQYF.

This clonotype has ten or more counts. The chain couples TRBV7-3 to TRBJ2-1, with D unclear. The CDR3 is made up of 13 amino acids. Per germline, CDR1 SGHTA and CDR2 FQGTGA. V lost 1 base and J lost 9, with 10 bases in between. Here the CDR3 reads CASSLRIEAEQFF. CDR3 bases: TGTGCCAGCAGCTTAAGAATCGAGGCTGAGCAGTTCTTC. Combining the CDR3 with reference TRBV7-3 and TRBJ2-1 gives the whole variable domain GAGVSQTPSNKVTEKGKYVELRCDPISGHTALYWYRQSLGQGPEFLIYFQGTGAADDSGLPNDRFFAVRPEGSVSTLKIQRTERGDSAVYLCASSLRIEAEQFFGPGTRLTVL.

This clonotype came up a few times. The chain couples TRBV7-9 to TRBJ2-5, with a tentative D call TRBD2 (5 bases). The CDR3 extends over 13 amino acids. Trimming removed 6 bases from V and 1 base from J, with 9 bases in between. Germline CDR1 reads SEHNR; CDR2 reads FQNEAQ (reference sequence). The CDR3: CASRLGIQETQYF. DNA of the CDR3: TGTGCCAGCAGACTAGGCATCCAAGAGACCCAGTACTTC.

The chain carries TRBV5-1 and TRBJ2-1; no definite D call. CDR1 and CDR2 (germline): SGHRS, YFSETQ. With 1 base removed from V and 0 bases from J, the gap between germline ends came to 11 bases. The CDR3 is made up of 16 amino acids. The CDR3 is CASSLFLWGSYNEQFF. The CDR3 coding sequence is TGCGCCAGCAGCTTGTTTCTGTGGGGCTCCTACAATGAGCAGTTCTTC.

The V and J genes are TRBV6-5 and TRBJ2-7; D is possibly TRBD1 (5 bases). Trimming took off 0 bases at V and 2 bases at J, with 8 bases between the two ends. CDR1 is MNHEY, CDR2 SVGAGI, per germline. The length of the CDR3 is 14 residues. CDR3 region: CASSYSDIPYEQYF. The CDR3 DNA reads as TGTGCCAGCAGTTACTCGGACATCCCCTACGAGCAGTACTTC.

This clonotype occurred a few times. V is TRBV19 and J is TRBJ1-1; D might be TRBD1 (5 bases). Germline CDR1 and CDR2: LNHDA and SQIVND (reference sequence). V was trimmed by 4 bases and J by 5 bases, leaving 14 bases between them. The CDR3 length is 14 residues. The CDR3 here is CASSRGGGATEAFF. The CDR3 DNA reads as TGTGCCAGTAGTAGGGGCGGAGGAGCTACTGAAGCTTTCTTT.

V usage is TRBV3-1 and J usage is TRBJ2-1; 8 bases align to TRBD2. The germline gives CDR1 LGHDT, CDR2 YNNKEL (reference sequence). The CDR3 sequence is 16 residues long. V lost 2 bases, J lost 8 bases, and 11 bases stayed unmatched. The CDR3 spells CASSQPKRETKHEQFF. The CDR3 nucleotides are TGTGCCAGCAGCCAACCTAAGCGGGAGACGAAGCATGAGCAGTTCTTC.

This chain connects TRBV7-7 to TRBJ2-7, with no clear D. The CDR3 contains 14 residues. The germline gives CDR1 SSHAT, CDR2 FNYEAQ (reference sequence). V was shortened by 5 bases and J by 0 bases, with 11 bases between the two germline ends. The CDR3 bases are TGTGCCAGCAGCCAGGACCAGAGCTCCTACGAGCAGTACTTC. Translating it yields CASSQDQSSYEQYF.

This clonotype came up a few times. The rearrangement joins TRBV20-1 to TRBJ2-5; D may correspond to TRBD1 or TRBD2 (7 bases each). V was clipped by 6 bases and J by 7 bases, with 18 bases between them. Germline loops: CDR1 DFQATT, CDR2 SNEGSKA (reference sequence). The CDR3 runs 13 residues. This chain's CDR3 is CSARGGPLVTQYF. Written as DNA, the CDR3 is TGCAGTGCCAGGGGGGGACCCTTAGTGACCCAGTACTTC.

This clonotype has a handful of counts. The chain recombines TRBV10-3 with TRBJ2-1, with no clear D. V lost 5 bases and J lost 6, with 14 bases in between. CDR1 is ENHRY and CDR2 is SYGVKD in the germline V gene. The CDR3 has 14 residues. As DNA, the CDR3 is TGTGCCATCAGTCGTGAACTCGACGGCAATGAGCAGTTCTTC. Its translation is CAISRELDGNEQFF.

This clonotype was counted only a few times. This rearrangement joins TRBV7-9 to TRBJ2-1; 9 bases match TRBD2. The CDR3 sequence is 17 residues long. Losses at the gene ends were 5 bases for V and 6 bases for J; bases not matched to a gene: 14. Germline loops: CDR1 SEHNR, CDR2 FQNEAQ (reference sequence). The CDR3 nucleotides are TGTGCCAGCAGCCCCTTTGGTGTGCTAGCGGGACCCAATGAGCAGTTCTTC. Encoded protein: CASSPFGVLAGPNEQFF.

The rearrangement uses TRBV7-8 and TRBJ2-2; no clear D gene. Germline lookup yields CDR1 SGHVS and CDR2 FQNEAQ. The CDR3 spans 15 residues. Trimming removed 3 bases from V and 5 bases from J, with 13 bases in between. CDR3 sequence: CASSFFPGRTGELFF. In DNA form, the CDR3 reads TGTGCCAGCAGCTTCTTCCCGGGCCGGACCGGGGAGCTGTTTTTT.

Only a few counts were recorded for this clonotype. The V call is TRBV29-1, the J call TRBJ2-7, with 9 bases aligning to TRBD2. CDR1 is SQVTM, CDR2 ANQGSEA, per germline. This CDR3 spans 16 amino acids. V shed 6 bases and J 7 bases; nucleotides not matched to a gene: 19. The CDR3: CSVGTLAGQLWGEQYF. The CDR3 region has the DNA TGCAGCGTCGGAACCCTAGCGGGACAACTTTGGGGGGAGCAGTACTTC.

Turning to this clonotype: One junction end disagrees with the germline gene, perhaps due to a read error. The chain has TRBV2 and TRBJ2-2; D might be TRBD2 (5 bases). The CDR3 contains 17 residues. Per germline, CDR1 SNHLY and CDR2 FYNNEI. CDR3 DNA sequence: TGTGCCAGCAGTCCGATAGTCCCCGGGAAATATGCCGGGGAGTTGTTTTTT. It is translated as CASSPIVPGKYAGELFF.

This clonotype has more than one count but fewer than ten. This chain joins TRBV7-8 and TRBJ2-7; 7 nucleotides align to TRBD1. V lost 0 bases, J lost 3 bases, and 11 bases stayed unmatched. The CDR3 is 17 amino acids. CDR1 and CDR2 from the germline V gene are SGHVS and FQNEAQ. CDR3 sequence reads: CASSLAPYETGRYEQYF. CDR3 sequence (DNA): TGTGCCAGCAGCTTAGCTCCTTACGAGACAGGGCGCTACGAGCAGTACTTC. The whole variable domain, filled in from reference TRBV7-8 and TRBJ2-7, reads GAGVSQSPRYKVAKRGQDVALRCDPISGHVSLFWYQQALGQGPEFLTYFQNEAQLDKSGLPSDRFFAERPEGSVSTLKIQRTQQEDSAVYLCASSLAPYETGRYEQYFGPGTRLTVT.

This clonotype has just a few counts. The chain joins TRBV4-1 to TRBJ2-7; 8 bases match TRBD2. V was clipped by 0 bases and J by 2 bases; unmatched bases: 3. CDR3 length equals 15 residues. Germline CDR1 is MGHRA and CDR2 is YSYEKL. This chain's CDR3 is CASSQEAREAYEQYF. DNA of the CDR3: TGCGCCAGCAGCCAAGAAGCGCGGGAGGCCTACGAGCAGTACTTC.

This clonotype was counted only a few times. The chain has TRBV4-1 and TRBJ2-2; D remains ambiguous. This CDR3 spans 15 amino acids. Germline lookup yields CDR1 MGHRA and CDR2 YSYEKL. Trimming shortened V by 0 bases and J by 6 bases, and 11 bases separated the two germline ends. The CDR3 here is CASSQDGRWAGELFF. Here the CDR3 DNA reads TGCGCCAGCAGCCAAGATGGAAGATGGGCCGGGGAGCTGTTTTTT.

This clonotype was detected ten times or more. The chain recombines TRBV20-1 with TRBJ2-5; D call uncertain. Trimming removed 1 base from V and 3 bases from J, with 15 bases in between. The CDR3 extends over 15 amino acids. CDR1 DFQATT and CDR2 SNEGSKA come from the germline V gene (reference sequence). The CDR3 bases are TGCAGTGCTAGAGTTGGGTCCCTCCCAAAAGAGACCCAGTACTTC. Its translation: CSARVGSLPKETQYF.

The sample holds a few counts of this clonotype. The V call is TRBV7-6, the J call TRBJ1-4; D is perhaps TRBD1 (6 bases). The CDR3 spans 15 residues. Trimming cost V 3 bases and J 5 bases, with 13 bases left between them. The germline V gene has CDR1 SGHVS and CDR2 FNYEAQ. In nucleotides, the CDR3 is TGTGCCAGCAGCTTCGCCGTAGGGACAAATGAAAAACTGTTTTTT. Its translation is CASSFAVGTNEKLFF.